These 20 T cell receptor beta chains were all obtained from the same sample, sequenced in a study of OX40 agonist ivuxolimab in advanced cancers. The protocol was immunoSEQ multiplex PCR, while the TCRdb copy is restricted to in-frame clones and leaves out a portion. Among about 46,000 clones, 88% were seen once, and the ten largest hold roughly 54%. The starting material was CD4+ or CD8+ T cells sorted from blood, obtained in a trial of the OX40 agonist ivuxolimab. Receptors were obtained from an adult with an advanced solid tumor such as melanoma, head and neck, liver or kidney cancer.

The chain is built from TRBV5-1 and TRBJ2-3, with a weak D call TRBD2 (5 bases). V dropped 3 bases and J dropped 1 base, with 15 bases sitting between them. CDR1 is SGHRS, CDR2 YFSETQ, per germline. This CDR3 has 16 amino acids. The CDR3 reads CASSSSGRSGTDTQYF. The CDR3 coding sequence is TGCGCCAGCAGCTCCAGCGGACGTTCGGGCACAGATACGCAGTATTTT.

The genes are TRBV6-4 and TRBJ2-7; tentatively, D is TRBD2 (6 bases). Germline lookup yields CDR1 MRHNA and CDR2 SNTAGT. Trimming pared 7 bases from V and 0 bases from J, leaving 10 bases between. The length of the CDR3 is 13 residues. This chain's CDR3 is CASIGGSSYEQYF. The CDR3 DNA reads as TGTGCCAGCATTGGGGGGAGCTCCTACGAGCAGTACTTC.

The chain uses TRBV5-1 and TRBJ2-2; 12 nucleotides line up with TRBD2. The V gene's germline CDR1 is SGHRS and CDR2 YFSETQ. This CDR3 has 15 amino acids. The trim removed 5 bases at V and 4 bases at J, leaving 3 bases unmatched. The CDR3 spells CASSWTSGVTGELFF. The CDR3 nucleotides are TGCGCCAGCAGTTGGACTAGCGGGGTCACCGGGGAGCTGTTTTTT.

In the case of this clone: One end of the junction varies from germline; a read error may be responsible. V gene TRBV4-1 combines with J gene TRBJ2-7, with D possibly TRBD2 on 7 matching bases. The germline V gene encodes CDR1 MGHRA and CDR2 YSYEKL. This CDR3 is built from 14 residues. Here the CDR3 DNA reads TGCGCCAGCAGCCTGGGGGGGCCTCCCTACAAGCAGTACTTC. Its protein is CASSLGGPPYKQYF.

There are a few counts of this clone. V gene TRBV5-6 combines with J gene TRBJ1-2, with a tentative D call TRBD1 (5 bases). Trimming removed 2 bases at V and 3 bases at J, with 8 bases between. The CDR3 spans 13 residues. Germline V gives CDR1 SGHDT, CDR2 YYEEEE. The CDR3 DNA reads TGTGCCAGCAGCTTCGGCAGGGACTATGGCTACACCTTC. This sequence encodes CASSFGRDYGYTF. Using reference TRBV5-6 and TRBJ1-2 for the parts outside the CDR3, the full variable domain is DAGVTQSPTHLIKTRGQQVTLRCSPKSGHDTVSWYQQALGQGPQFIFQYYEEEERQRGNFPDRFSGHQFPNYSSELNVNALLLGDSALYLCASSFGRDYGYTFGSGTRLTVV.

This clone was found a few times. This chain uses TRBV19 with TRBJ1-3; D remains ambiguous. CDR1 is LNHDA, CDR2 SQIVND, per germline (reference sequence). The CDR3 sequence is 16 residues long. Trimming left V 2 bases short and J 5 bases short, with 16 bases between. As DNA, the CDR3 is TGTGCCAGTAGTATAAACGCTGGAGGGTTAAGAAACACCATATATTTT. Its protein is CASSINAGGLRNTIYF.

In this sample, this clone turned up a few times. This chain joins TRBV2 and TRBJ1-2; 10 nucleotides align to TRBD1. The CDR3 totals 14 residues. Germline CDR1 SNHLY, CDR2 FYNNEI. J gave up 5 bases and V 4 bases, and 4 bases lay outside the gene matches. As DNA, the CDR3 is TGTGCCAGCAGTGGACAGGGGGCAAAGTATGGCTACACCTTC. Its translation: CASSGQGAKYGYTF.

In nucleotides, the CDR3 is TGTGCCAGCAGCCAAGACAGGACAGGGGCTCTCCTTCGCTACGAGCAGTACTTC. Translated: CASSQDRTGALLRYEQYF. The chain joins TRBV14 to TRBJ2-7, with TRBD1 matching 9 bases. The CDR3 contains 18 residues. The germline CDR1 and CDR2 sequences are SGHDN and FVKESK. V dropped 0 bases and J dropped 3; count of bases not matched to a gene: 12.

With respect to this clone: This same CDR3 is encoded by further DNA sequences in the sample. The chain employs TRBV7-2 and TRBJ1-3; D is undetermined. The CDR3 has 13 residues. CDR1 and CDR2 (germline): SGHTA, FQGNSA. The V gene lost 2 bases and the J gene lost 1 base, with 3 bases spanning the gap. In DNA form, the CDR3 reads TGTGCCAGCAGCTTAAGTTCTGGAAACACCATATATTTT. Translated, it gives CASSLSSGNTIYF.

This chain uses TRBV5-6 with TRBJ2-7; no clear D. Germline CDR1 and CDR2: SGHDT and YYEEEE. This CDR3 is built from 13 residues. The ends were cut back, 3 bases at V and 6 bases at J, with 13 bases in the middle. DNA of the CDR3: TGTGCCAGCAGCTCGCAACCGCCACTCGAGCAGTACTTC. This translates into CASSSQPPLEQYF. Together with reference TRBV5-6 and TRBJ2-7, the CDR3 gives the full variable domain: DAGVTQSPTHLIKTRGQQVTLRCSPKSGHDTVSWYQQALGQGPQFIFQYYEEEERQRGNFPDRFSGHQFPNYSSELNVNALLLGDSALYLCASSSQPPLEQYFGPGTRLTVT.

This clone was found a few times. This CDR3 is CASSKGTQPQHF. The CDR3 nucleotides read TGTGCCAGCAGCAAAGGGACTCAGCCCCAGCATTTT. The chain employs TRBV6-1 and TRBJ1-5; possibly TRBD1 for D (5 bases). Trimming shortened V by 6 bases and J by 6 bases, and 9 bases separated the two germline ends. Germline lookup yields CDR1 MNHNS and CDR2 SASEGT. The CDR3 totals 12 residues.

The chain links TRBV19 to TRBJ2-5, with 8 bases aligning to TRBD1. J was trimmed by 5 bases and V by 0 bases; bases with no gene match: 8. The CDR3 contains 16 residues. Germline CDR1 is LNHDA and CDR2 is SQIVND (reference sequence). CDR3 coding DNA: TGTGCCAGTAGTATAGAAGGGCAGGGGGCGGCGGAGACCCAGTACTTC. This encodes CASSIEGQGAAETQYF.

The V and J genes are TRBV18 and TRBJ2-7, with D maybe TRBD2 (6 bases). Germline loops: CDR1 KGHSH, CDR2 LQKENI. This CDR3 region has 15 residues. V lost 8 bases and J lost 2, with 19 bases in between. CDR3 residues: CASRDFGTPTYEQYF. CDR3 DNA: TGTGCCAGCCGAGACTTCGGGACTCCTACCTACGAGCAGTACTTC.

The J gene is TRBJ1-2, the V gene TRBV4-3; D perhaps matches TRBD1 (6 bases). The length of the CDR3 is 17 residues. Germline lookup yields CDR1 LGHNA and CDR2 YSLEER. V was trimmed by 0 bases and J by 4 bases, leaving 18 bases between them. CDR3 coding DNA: TGCGCCAGCAGCCAAGAATCGTCCGCGGGGGGCGTCTATGGCTACACCTTC. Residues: CASSQESSAGGVYGYTF.

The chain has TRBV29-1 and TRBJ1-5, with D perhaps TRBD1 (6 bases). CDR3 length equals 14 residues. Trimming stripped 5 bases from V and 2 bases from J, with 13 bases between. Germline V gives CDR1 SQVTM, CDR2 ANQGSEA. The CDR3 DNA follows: TGCAGCGTTATGACAGGATATGGCAATCAGCCCCAGCATTTT. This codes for CSVMTGYGNQPQHF.

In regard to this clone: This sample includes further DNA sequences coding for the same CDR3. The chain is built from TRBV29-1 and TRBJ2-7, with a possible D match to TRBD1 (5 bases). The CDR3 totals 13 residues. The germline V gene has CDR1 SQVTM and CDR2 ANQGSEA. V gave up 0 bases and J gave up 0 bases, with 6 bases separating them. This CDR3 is CSVEDRDSYEQYF. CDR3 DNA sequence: TGCAGCGTTGAAGACAGGGACTCCTACGAGCAGTACTTC.

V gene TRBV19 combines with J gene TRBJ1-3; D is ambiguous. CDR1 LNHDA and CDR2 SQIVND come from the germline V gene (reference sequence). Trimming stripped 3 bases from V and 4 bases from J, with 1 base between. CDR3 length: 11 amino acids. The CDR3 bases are TGTGCCAGTAGTATCGGAAACACCATATATTTT. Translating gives CASSIGNTIYF.

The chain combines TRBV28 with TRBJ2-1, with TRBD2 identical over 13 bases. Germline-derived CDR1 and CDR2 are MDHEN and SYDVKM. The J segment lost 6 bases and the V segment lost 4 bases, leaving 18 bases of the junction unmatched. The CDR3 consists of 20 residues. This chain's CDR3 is CASSYPDRGTTSGRGNEQFF. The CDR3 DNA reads TGTGCCAGCAGTTACCCGGACAGGGGGACCACTAGCGGGAGGGGCAATGAGCAGTTCTTC.

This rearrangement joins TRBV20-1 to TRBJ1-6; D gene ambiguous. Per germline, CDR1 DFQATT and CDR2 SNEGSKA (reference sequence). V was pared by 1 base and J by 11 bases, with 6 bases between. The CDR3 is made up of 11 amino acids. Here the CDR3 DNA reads TGCAGTGCTAGAGTTGAGGCACCCCTCCACTTT. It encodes CSARVEAPLHF.

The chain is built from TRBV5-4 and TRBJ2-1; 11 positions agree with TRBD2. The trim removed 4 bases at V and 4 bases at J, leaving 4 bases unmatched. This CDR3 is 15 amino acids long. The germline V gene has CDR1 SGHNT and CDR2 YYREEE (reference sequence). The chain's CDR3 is CASSVGTSGYNEQFF. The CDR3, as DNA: TGTGCCAGCAGCGTCGGGACTAGCGGTTACAATGAGCAGTTCTTC. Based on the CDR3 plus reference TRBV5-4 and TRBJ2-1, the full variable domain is ETGVTQSPTHLIKTRGQQVTLRCSSQSGHNTVSWYQQALGQGPQFIFQYYREEENGRGNFPPRFSGLQFPNYSSELNVNALELDDSALYLCASSVGTSGYNEQFFGPGTRLTVL.